Below, 2 T cell receptor beta chains from the same sample are listed, as sequenced in a study of cytomegalovirus exposure and HLA in healthy donors. PCR involved 60 Vbeta and 13 Jbeta primers. Assay used: immunoSEQ multiplex PCR; TCRdb lists only in-frame clones, some missing. The sample records approximately 140,000 clones, 65% to 90% being singletons. Sample: PBMCs. These TCRs come from a man in his forties or fifties in good health and CMV-seronegative.

The V and J genes are TRBV12-5 and TRBJ1-2; TRBD1 matches at 10 bases. The CDR3 is made up of 14 amino acids. The V gene end was trimmed by 1 base and the J gene end by 7 bases; junction bases not matched to a gene: 3. Germline V gene data show CDR1 as LGHNT and CDR2 as FRNRAP. The CDR3: CASGLAGTGVGYTF. CDR3 in DNA: TGTGCTAGTGGTTTGGCCGGGACAGGGGTTGGCTACACCTTC.

The count of this clone is one. The chain carries TRBV6-1 and TRBJ2-3; 7 nucleotides match TRBD2. The CDR3 contains 15 residues. Germline loops: CDR1 MNHNS, CDR2 SASEGT. The trim removed 3 bases at V and 1 base at J, leaving 4 bases unmatched. For the CDR3, the DNA is TGTGCCAGCAGTGATCGAAGCGGGGGCACAGATACGCAGTATTTT. Amino acids: CASSDRSGGTDTQYF.